The 24 T cell receptor beta chains in this list originate from one sample, sequenced in a study of blood T cell repertoires in COVID-19 (dated by TCRdb to 2018 to 2020). The library relied on the immunoSEQ multiplex PCR assay. Not all clones reach the TCRdb copy of this immuneACCESS table, which keeps in-frame sequences only. Checked studies attribute under half of the gap to unresolved V genes and leave the rest unexplained. The sample profile shows about 280,000 clones; approximately 86% of them were found once. The leading ten clones occupy around 13% of the sample. Sequencing used peripheral blood. The receptors shown here come from a woman in her 70s with COVID-19, enrolled during active disease.

This clone was recorded a few times. This sequence joins TRBV7-2 and TRBJ1-5, with TRBD1 as a possible D gene (5 bases). The germline gives CDR1 SGHTA, CDR2 FQGNSA. V lost 3 bases and J lost 2, with 11 bases in between. The CDR3 is made up of 15 amino acids. CDR3 protein: CASSFQGMGNQPQHF. CDR3 nucleotides: TGTGCCAGCAGCTTCCAGGGAATGGGCAATCAGCCCCAGCATTTT.

V and J are TRBV7-2 and TRBJ2-5; TRBD2 aligns across 11 bases. The germline V gene has CDR1 SGHTA and CDR2 FQGNSA. The CDR3 consists of 16 residues. The V gene end was trimmed by 3 bases and the J gene end by 4 bases; junction bases not matched to a gene: 7. The CDR3 sequence: CASSLTLTSGAETQYF. The CDR3 DNA sequence: TGTGCCAGCAGCTTGACTTTGACTAGCGGGGCAGAGACCCAGTACTTC.

V usage is TRBV27 and J usage is TRBJ2-6; D is perhaps TRBD1 (6 bases). Trimming removed 6 bases from V and 0 bases from J, with 15 bases in between. CDR1 and CDR2 (germline): MNHEY, SMNVEV (reference sequence). The CDR3 sequence is 17 residues long. The CDR3 nucleotides are TGTGCCAGCAGCCGCGACAGGCTTCCCTCTGGGGCCAACGTCCTGACTTTC. Its translation: CASSRDRLPSGANVLTF. Full variable domain (remainder filled in from reference TRBV27 and TRBJ2-6): EAQVTQNPRYLITVTGKKLTVTCSQNMNHEYMSWYRQDPGLGLRQIYYSMNVEVTDKGDVPEGYKVSRKEKRNFPLILESPSPNQTSLYFCASSRDRLPSGANVLTFGAGSRLTVL.

The rearrangement uses TRBV5-1 and TRBJ1-4; weak D call: TRBD1 (6 bases). Germline V lookup: CDR1 SGHRS, CDR2 YFSETQ. V lost 3 bases, J lost 2 bases, and 11 bases lay in between. This CDR3 has 15 residues. The CDR3 reads CASSWNTGTNEKLFF. In DNA, the CDR3 is TGCGCCAGCAGCTGGAATACAGGGACTAATGAAAAACTGTTTTTT.

This clone was recorded once. The V gene is TRBV12-3 or TRBV12-4, the J gene TRBJ1-4; no clear D gene. V lost 5 bases to trimming and J lost 11 bases, with 12 bases between them. This CDR3 is built from 12 residues. CDR3 amino acids: CASSPRVSKLFF. As DNA, the CDR3 is TGTGCCAGCAGTCCCCGGGTGAGTAAACTGTTTTTT.

This rearrangement joins TRBV5-1 to TRBJ1-2, with D tentatively TRBD1 (6 bases). V lost 0 bases and J 3 bases, leaving 27 bases between the germline ends. This CDR3 contains 20 residues. The germline gives CDR1 SGHRS, CDR2 YFSETQ. The chain's CDR3 is CASSLAFRDTLRTEHYGYTF. CDR3 in DNA: TGCGCCAGCAGCTTGGCCTTCCGGGACACCCTCAGGACGGAGCACTATGGCTACACCTTC.

The CDR3 region is CASSRGQGGWVNTEAFF. DNA of the CDR3: TGTGCCAGCAGTCGTGGACAGGGAGGATGGGTGAACACTGAAGCTTTCTTT. The V gene is TRBV5-4, the J gene TRBJ1-1; 8 bases line up with TRBD1. The CDR3 has 17 residues. V shed 5 bases and J 0 bases; nucleotides not matched to a gene: 12. Germline V lookup: CDR1 SGHNT, CDR2 YYREEE (reference sequence).

The chain is built from TRBV30 and TRBJ1-5; D is possibly TRBD1 (5 bases). V was pared by 0 bases and J by 9 bases, with 12 bases between. This CDR3 comprises 13 residues. Looked up from germline, CDR1 is GTSNPN and CDR2 is SVGIG (reference sequence). CDR3 bases: TGTGCCTGGAGTGTAGGGGAAGGGGCGCCCCAGCATTTT. It is translated as CAWSVGEGAPQHF.

V is TRBV7-3 and J is TRBJ2-3, with 7 bases that match TRBD2. The germline gives CDR1 SGHTA, CDR2 FQGTGA. V lost 5 bases and J lost 2; bases outside the gene matches: 7. CDR3 length equals 15 residues. In nucleotides, the CDR3 is TGTGCCAGCAGCCAACGGGGGGACTCCACAGATACGCAGTATTTT. It encodes CASSQRGDSTDTQYF.

The chain recombines TRBV7-9 with TRBJ2-3; D unclear. V lost 3 bases and J 3 bases, leaving 4 bases between the germline ends. From germline, CDR1 is SEHNR and CDR2 FQNEAQ (reference sequence). The CDR3 spans 12 residues. The CDR3 DNA reads as TGTGCCAGCAGCTTTGTAACAGATACGCAGTATTTT. Amino acid sequence: CASSFVTDTQYF.

The chain is built from TRBV2 and TRBJ1-5; D is unresolved. Between the trimmed V and J ends, which lost 7 bases and 0 bases, there was a span of 7 bases. Germline V CDR1 and CDR2: SNHLY, FYNNEI. This CDR3 is 13 amino acids long. DNA of the CDR3: TGTGCCAGCAAGGCGGATAGCAATCAGCCCCAGCATTTT. Encoded protein: CASKADSNQPQHF.

The chain uses TRBV19 and TRBJ1-2, with 7 bases lining up with TRBD1. Germline loops: CDR1 LNHDA, CDR2 SQIVND (reference sequence). CDR3 length: 14 amino acids. CDR3 region: CASAPGGETYGYTF. The CDR3 DNA follows: TGTGCTTCGGCCCCAGGGGGTGAGACTTATGGCTACACCTTC.

The genes are TRBV19 and TRBJ1-4; D may be TRBD1 (6 bases). CDR3 size: 15 residues. Trimming removed 4 bases from V and 0 bases from J, with 9 bases in between. CDR1 and CDR2 (germline): LNHDA, SQIVND (reference sequence). The CDR3 DNA is TGTGCCAGTAGTACCCGGACAGCAACTAATGAAAAACTGTTTTTT. Protein product: CASSTRTATNEKLFF.

This chain links TRBV4-1 with TRBJ1-2, with D perhaps TRBD1 (5 bases). The germline V and J ends were trimmed by 1 base and 8 bases, with 14 bases remaining between them. Germline-derived CDR1 and CDR2 are MGHRA and YSYEKL. The CDR3 consists of 14 residues. The CDR3 loop is CASSQGTQEKGYTF. As DNA, the CDR3 is TGCGCCAGCAGCCAAGGGACACAGGAGAAGGGCTACACCTTC.

V gene TRBV7-9 combines with J gene TRBJ2-3; 7 bases map to TRBD2. The germline V gene encodes CDR1 SEHNR and CDR2 FQNEAQ (reference sequence). Trimming cost V 4 bases and J 2 bases; bases outside gene matches: 6. CDR3 length: 15 amino acids. In DNA form, the CDR3 reads TGTGCCAGCAGCTCCCTGGGACTATTCACAGATACGCAGTATTTT. Its protein is CASSSLGLFTDTQYF.

The chain uses TRBV6-5 and TRBJ2-7, with no clear D. V lost 8 bases to trimming and J lost 0 bases, with 5 bases between them. In germline, CDR1 is MNHEY, CDR2 SVGAGI. The CDR3 loop spans 11 amino acids. The CDR3 sequence is CASRGSYEQYF. CDR3 bases: TGTGCCAGCCGAGGCTCCTACGAGCAGTACTTC.

The genes are TRBV28 and TRBJ1-4; 9 bases are a match to TRBD1. Trimming took 11 bases from V and 7 from J; bases not matched to a gene: 29. The V gene's germline CDR1 is MDHEN and CDR2 SYDVKM. The CDR3 length is 20 residues. DNA for the CDR3: TGTGCCCCCTCAGTACGGGACAGGGTGCCCCCGGGGGAGGAGGCTGAAAAACTGTTTTTT. Amino acid sequence: CAPSVRDRVPPGEEAEKLFF.

The CDR3 sequence is CASRPMTGNYGYTF. DNA of the CDR3: TGTGCCAGCAGACCCATGACAGGGAACTATGGCTACACCTTC. This chain uses TRBV28 with TRBJ1-2; 7 nucleotides agree with TRBD1. CDR3 length equals 14 residues. V was pared by 6 bases and J by 2 bases, with 6 bases of the junction left unmatched. Looked up from germline, CDR1 is MDHEN and CDR2 is SYDVKM.

The rearrangement joins TRBV14 to TRBJ2-5; 8 bases map to TRBD1. The V gene end was trimmed by 4 bases and the J gene end by 5 bases; junction bases not matched to a gene: 9. The CDR3 covers 15 residues. The germline CDR1 and CDR2 sequences are SGHDN and FVKESK. CDR3 in DNA: TGTGCCAGCAGCCGAGGACAGGGAAGGGGTGAGACCCAGTACTTC. Protein: CASSRGQGRGETQYF. Complete variable domain (other parts from reference TRBV14 and TRBJ2-5): EAGVTQFPSHSVIEKGQTVTLRCDPISGHDNLYWYRRVMGKEIKFLLHFVKESKQDESGMPNNRFLAERTGGTYSTLKVQPAELEDSGVYFCASSRGQGRGETQYFGPGTRLLVL.

The rearrangement joins TRBV3-1 (or the pseudogene TRBV3-2) to TRBJ1-5; 12 positions match TRBD1. Germline V gene data show CDR1 as LGHDT and CDR2 as YNNKEL (reference sequence). The junction had 4 bases not matched to a gene; V was cut back by 1 base and J by 0 bases. The CDR3 totals 18 residues. CDR3 protein: CASSQGDRGPYSNQPQHF. The CDR3 DNA sequence: TGTGCCAGCAGCCAAGGGGACAGGGGGCCATATAGCAATCAGCCCCAGCATTTT.

This chain connects TRBV2 to TRBJ2-1; TRBD1 matches 12 bases. The CDR3 is 15 residues long. V lost 5 bases, J lost 6 bases, and 5 bases stayed unmatched. Germline V gene sequence: CDR1 SNHLY, CDR2 FYNNEI. The CDR3 nucleotides read TGTGCCAGCAGTTCCGGGACAGGGGGCCTCAATGAGCAGTTCTTC. It yields the protein CASSSGTGGLNEQFF.

The count of this clone is one. The sample carries other DNA sequences with the same CDR3. The V and J genes are TRBV18 and TRBJ2-3, with TRBD2 identical over 8 bases. After removal of 1 base from V and 2 bases from J, the junction contained 2 bases not matched to a gene. The CDR3 length is 15 residues. Germline V CDR1 and CDR2: KGHSH, LQKENI. The CDR3 DNA reads as TGTGCCAGCTCACCACTAGCGGGGATCACAGATACGCAGTATTTT. Its protein product is CASSPLAGITDTQYF.

The chain employs TRBV4-1 and TRBJ2-2, with TRBD2 matching 9 bases. Germline CDR1 is MGHRA and CDR2 is YSYEKL. The V segment lost 8 bases and the J segment 1 base; nucleotides outside the gene matches: 5. The CDR3 consists of 15 residues. The CDR3, as DNA: TGCGCCAGCCGACGACTAGCGGTGAACACCGGGGAGCTGTTTTTT. It encodes CASRRLAVNTGELFF.

J is TRBJ2-1 and V is TRBV5-4, with D perhaps TRBD2 (5 bases). CDR1 and CDR2 (germline): SGHNT, YYREEE (reference sequence). The CDR3 spans 14 residues. The V end lost 4 bases, the J end lost 3 bases, and 11 bases lay between the germline ends. CDR3 nucleotides: TGTGCCAGCAGCAGCCGGGATCGCTACAATGAGCAGTTCTTC. This sequence encodes CASSSRDRYNEQFF.